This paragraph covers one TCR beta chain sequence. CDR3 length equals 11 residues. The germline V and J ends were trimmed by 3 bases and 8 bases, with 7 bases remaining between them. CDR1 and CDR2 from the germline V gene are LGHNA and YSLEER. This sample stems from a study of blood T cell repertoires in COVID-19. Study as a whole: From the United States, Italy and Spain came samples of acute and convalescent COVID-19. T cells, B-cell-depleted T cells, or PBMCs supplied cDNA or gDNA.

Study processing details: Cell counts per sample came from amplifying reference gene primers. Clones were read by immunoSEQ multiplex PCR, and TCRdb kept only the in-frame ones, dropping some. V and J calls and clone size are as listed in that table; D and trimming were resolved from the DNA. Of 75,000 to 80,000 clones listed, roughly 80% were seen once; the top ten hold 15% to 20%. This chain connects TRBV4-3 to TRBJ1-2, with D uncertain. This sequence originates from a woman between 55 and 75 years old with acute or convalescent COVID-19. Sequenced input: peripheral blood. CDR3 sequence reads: CASSQEGGYTF. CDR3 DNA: TGCGCCAGCAGCCAGGAGGGAGGCTACACCTTC.